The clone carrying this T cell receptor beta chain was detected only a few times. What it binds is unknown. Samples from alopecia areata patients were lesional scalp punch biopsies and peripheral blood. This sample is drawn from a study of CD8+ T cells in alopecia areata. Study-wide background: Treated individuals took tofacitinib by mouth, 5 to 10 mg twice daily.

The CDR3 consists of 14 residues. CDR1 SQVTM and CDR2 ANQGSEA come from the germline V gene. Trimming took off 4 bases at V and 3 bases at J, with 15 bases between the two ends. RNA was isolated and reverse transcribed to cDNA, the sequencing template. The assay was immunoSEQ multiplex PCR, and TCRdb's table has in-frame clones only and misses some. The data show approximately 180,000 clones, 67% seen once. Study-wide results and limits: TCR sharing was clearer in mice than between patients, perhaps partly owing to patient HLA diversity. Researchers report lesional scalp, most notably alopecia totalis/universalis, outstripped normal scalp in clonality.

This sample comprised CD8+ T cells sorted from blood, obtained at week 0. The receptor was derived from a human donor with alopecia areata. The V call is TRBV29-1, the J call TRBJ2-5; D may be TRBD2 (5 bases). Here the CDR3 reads CSVGPAETEETQYF. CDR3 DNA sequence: TGCAGCGTTGGTCCAGCGGAGACTGAAGAGACCCAGTACTTC.